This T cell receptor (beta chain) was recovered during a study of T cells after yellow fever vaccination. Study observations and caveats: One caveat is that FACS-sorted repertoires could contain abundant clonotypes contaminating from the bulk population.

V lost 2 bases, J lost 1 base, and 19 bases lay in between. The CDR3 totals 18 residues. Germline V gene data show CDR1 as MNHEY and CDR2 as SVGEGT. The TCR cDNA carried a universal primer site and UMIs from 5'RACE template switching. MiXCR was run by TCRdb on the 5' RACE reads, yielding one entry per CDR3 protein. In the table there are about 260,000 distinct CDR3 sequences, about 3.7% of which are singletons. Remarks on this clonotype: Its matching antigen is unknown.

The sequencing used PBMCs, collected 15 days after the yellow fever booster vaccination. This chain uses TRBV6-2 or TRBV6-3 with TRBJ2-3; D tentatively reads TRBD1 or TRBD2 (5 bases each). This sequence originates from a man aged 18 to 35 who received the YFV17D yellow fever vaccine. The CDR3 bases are TGTGCCAGCAGTTACGGCTGGGGGAGAAATACACGCACAGATACGCAGTATTTT. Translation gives CASSYGWGRNTRTDTQYF.